These 9 T cell receptor beta chains originate from one sample sequenced in a study of OX40 agonist ivuxolimab in advanced cancers. The table came from immunoSEQ multiplex PCR; TCRdb's copy has only in-frame clones and leaves some out. The table includes under 25,000 clones, roughly 79% detected once. The sample consisted of CD4+ or CD8+ T cells sorted from blood, taken in a trial of the OX40 agonist ivuxolimab. These receptor sequences come from an adult with an advanced solid tumor such as melanoma, head and neck, liver or kidney cancer.

The chain is built from TRBV5-6 and TRBJ1-5, with TRBD1 as a possible D gene (6 bases). Germline CDR1 SGHDT, CDR2 YYEEEE. V was pared by 2 bases and J by 4 bases, with 10 bases between. CDR3 length: 14 amino acids. CDR3 in amino acids: CASSFGQINQPQHF. DNA for the CDR3: TGTGCCAGCAGCTTCGGACAGATTAATCAGCCCCAGCATTTT. Full variable domain (remainder filled in from reference TRBV5-6 and TRBJ1-5): DAGVTQSPTHLIKTRGQQVTLRCSPKSGHDTVSWYQQALGQGPQFIFQYYEEEERQRGNFPDRFSGHQFPNYSSELNVNALLLGDSALYLCASSFGQINQPQHFGDGTRLSIL.

V and J are TRBV19 and TRBJ1-1; 7 positions match TRBD1. The CDR3 totals 13 residues. Trimming cost V 10 bases and J 5 bases; bases outside gene matches: 10. CDR1 and CDR2 from the germline V gene are LNHDA and SQIVND (reference sequence). The CDR3 bases are TGTGCCACCAGACCAGGGGGTGGTACTGAAGCTTTCTTT. Its protein is CATRPGGGTEAFF.

The genes are TRBV19 and TRBJ2-4, with D maybe TRBD1 (6 bases). The V end was cut by 3 bases, the J end by 8 bases, with 14 bases between. The CDR3 runs to 14 residues. The germline V gene encodes CDR1 LNHDA and CDR2 SQIVND (reference sequence). The CDR3 here is CASSIGQSGDIQYF. In DNA form, the CDR3 reads TGTGCCAGTAGTATCGGACAGAGTGGAGACATTCAGTACTTC.

The V gene is TRBV28, the J gene TRBJ1-5, with D unclear. Germline V gene lookup returns CDR1 MDHEN and CDR2 SYDVKM. The CDR3 is 11 residues long. With 3 bases removed from V and 8 bases from J, the gap between germline ends came to 5 bases. The CDR3 reads CASSFSEPQHF. The CDR3 DNA reads as TGTGCCAGCAGTTTTTCGGAGCCCCAGCATTTT. Combining the CDR3 with reference TRBV28 and TRBJ1-5 gives the whole variable domain DVKVTQSSRYLVKRTGEKVFLECVQDMDHENMFWYRQDPGLGLRLIYFSYDVKMKEKGDIPEGYSVSREKKERFSLILESASTNQTSMYLCASSFSEPQHFGDGTRLSIL.

The chain recombines TRBV19 with TRBJ1-1; no definite D call. There are 13 residues in the CDR3. Germline loops: CDR1 LNHDA, CDR2 SQIVND (reference sequence). The V gene lost 6 bases and the J gene lost 1 base, with 9 bases spanning the gap. The CDR3 nucleotides read TGTGCCAGTAGCCGGGCGGAGAACACTGAAGCTTTCTTT. Protein: CASSRAENTEAFF.

The gene calls are TRBV4-1 and TRBJ1-5; TRBD1 is a possible D gene (6 bases). This CDR3 is built from 15 residues. The V gene's germline CDR1 is MGHRA and CDR2 YSYEKL. Trimming took 0 bases from V and 6 from J, leaving 12 bases between them. CDR3 DNA sequence: TGCGCCAGCAGCCAAGATGATTTGGGGGCTCAGCCCCAGCATTTT. Translated, it gives CASSQDDLGAQPQHF.

The rearrangement joins TRBV7-2 to TRBJ1-1, with D perhaps TRBD1 (5 bases). Germline CDR1 is SGHTA and CDR2 is FQGNSA. Deletions cut 6 bases from V and 0 bases from J, with 20 bases between. The CDR3 sequence is 17 residues long. The CDR3 bases are TGTGCCAGCAGTATCTCATGGGGCAAAAACATGAACACTGAAGCTTTCTTT. Its protein product is CASSISWGKNMNTEAFF.

The chain carries TRBV5-5 and TRBJ2-7; 11 bases fit TRBD2. Per the germline V gene, CDR1 is SGHKS and CDR2 is YYEKEE (reference sequence). V dropped 6 bases and J dropped 3; count of bases not matched to a gene: 11. CDR3 length: 16 amino acids. CDR3 coding DNA: TGTGCCAGCACCTTACTAGCGGGAGCGTTGGGCTACGAGCAGTACTTC. As protein: CASTLLAGALGYEQYF.

This chain links TRBV6-5 with TRBJ2-5; 8 positions agree with TRBD2. This CDR3 region has 14 residues. Germline V gene lookup returns CDR1 MNHEY and CDR2 SVGAGI. Germline trimming cut 7 bases from V and 5 bases from J; bases unmatched to any gene: 9. CDR3 in amino acids: CASTSGGRAETQYF. The CDR3 region has the DNA TGTGCCAGCACCTCGGGGGGGAGGGCGGAGACCCAGTACTTC.